This T cell receptor (beta chain) is from a study of blood T cell repertoires in COVID-19. This table comes from immunoSEQ multiplex PCR, and its TCRdb copy is limited to in-frame clones, with some not included. The table shows some 240,000 clones, with over 75% occurring only once. CDR3 length equals 15 residues. Between the trimmed V and J ends, which lost 1 base and 5 bases, there was a span of 15 bases. The V gene's germline CDR1 is SGHVS and CDR2 FQNEAQ. This chain uses TRBV7-8 with TRBJ2-7, with TRBD1 as a possible D gene (6 bases). The receptor's source is an older woman with COVID-19, enrolled during active disease. Input material: peripheral blood. CDR3 residues: CASSLVQGHYHEQYF. The DNA of the CDR3 is TGTGCCAGCAGCTTAGTACAGGGACATTACCACGAGCAGTACTTC.